The source of this T cell receptor (beta chain) is a study of beta chain features in type 1 diabetes. Study results and caveats: Among all four CD4+ subsets, Type 1 diabetes patients had TCRB CDR3s that were moderately but significantly shorter.

The investigators reverse transcribed all of the isolated RNA, so they sequenced expressed TCRB transcripts. Measured with immunoSEQ multiplex PCR; TCRdb has only the in-frame clones, and not every one. Found here are about 700,000 clones, roughly an eighth of them singletons; the top ten hold approximately 0.022%. A word on this clone: Its antigen is unknown.

Sequenced input: naive CD4+ T cells from blood. The TCR was taken from a man aged 18-30 years with type 1 diabetes.

The chain's CDR3 is CSVSRGMGSPLHF. CDR3 DNA sequence: TGCAGCGTAAGTCGAGGGATGGGGTCACCCCTCCACTTT. The chain uses TRBV29-1 and TRBJ1-6; the D is unclear. The CDR3 is 13 residues long. CDR1 and CDR2 from the germline V gene are SQVTM and ANQGSEA. V lost 6 bases and J 10 bases, leaving 16 bases between the germline ends. Variable domain in full (rest from reference TRBV29-1 and TRBJ1-6): SAVISQKPSRDICQRGTSLTIQCQVDSQVTMMFWYRQQPGQSLTLIATANQGSEATYESGFVIDKFPISRPNLTFSTLTVSNMSPEDSSIYLCSVSRGMGSPLHFGNGTRLTVT.